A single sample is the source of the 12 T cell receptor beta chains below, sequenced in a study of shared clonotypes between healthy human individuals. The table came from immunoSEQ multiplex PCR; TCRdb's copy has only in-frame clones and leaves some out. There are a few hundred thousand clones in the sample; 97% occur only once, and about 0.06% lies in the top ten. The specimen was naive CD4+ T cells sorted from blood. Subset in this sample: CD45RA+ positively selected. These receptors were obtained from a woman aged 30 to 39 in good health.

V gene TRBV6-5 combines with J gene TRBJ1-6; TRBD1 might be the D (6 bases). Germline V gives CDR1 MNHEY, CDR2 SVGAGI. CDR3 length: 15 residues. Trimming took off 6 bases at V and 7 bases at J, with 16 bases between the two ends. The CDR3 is CASRPLDRSNSPLHF. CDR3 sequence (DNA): TGTGCCAGCAGACCTCTCGACAGGTCAAATTCACCCCTCCACTTT.

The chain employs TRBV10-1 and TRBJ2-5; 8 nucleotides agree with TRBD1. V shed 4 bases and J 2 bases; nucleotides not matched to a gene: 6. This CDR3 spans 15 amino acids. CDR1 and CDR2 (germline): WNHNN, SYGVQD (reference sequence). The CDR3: CASSGNRGWQETQYF. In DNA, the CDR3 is TGCGCCAGCAGTGGTAACAGGGGGTGGCAAGAGACCCAGTACTTC.

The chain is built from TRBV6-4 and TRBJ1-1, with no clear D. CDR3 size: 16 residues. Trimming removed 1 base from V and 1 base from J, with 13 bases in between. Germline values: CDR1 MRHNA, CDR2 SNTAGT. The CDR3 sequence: CASSDLSHSENTEAFF. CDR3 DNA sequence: TGTGCCAGCAGTGACTTATCCCATAGCGAGAACACTGAAGCTTTCTTT.

CDR3 bases: TGTGCCAGCACAGGGGGCTACGAGCAGTACTTC. It encodes CASTGGYEQYF. The chain couples TRBV6-6 to TRBJ2-7, with 7 bases matching TRBD1. The CDR3 consists of 11 residues. Germline CDR1 MNHNY, CDR2 SVGAGI (reference sequence). V lost 7 bases and J lost 3; bases outside the gene matches: 0.

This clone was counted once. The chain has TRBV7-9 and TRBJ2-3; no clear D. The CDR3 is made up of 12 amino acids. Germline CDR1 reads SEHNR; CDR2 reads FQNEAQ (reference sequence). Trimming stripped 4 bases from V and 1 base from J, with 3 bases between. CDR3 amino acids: CASSYRTDTQYF. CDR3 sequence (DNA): TGTGCCAGCAGCTACCGCACAGATACGCAGTATTTT.

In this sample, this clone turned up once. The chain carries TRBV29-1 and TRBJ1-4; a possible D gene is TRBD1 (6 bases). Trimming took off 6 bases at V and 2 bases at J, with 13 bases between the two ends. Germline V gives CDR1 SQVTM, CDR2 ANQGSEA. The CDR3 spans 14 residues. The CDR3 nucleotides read TGCAGCGTGGGGACACGGTTGACTAATGAAAAACTGTTTTTT. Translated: CSVGTRLTNEKLFF. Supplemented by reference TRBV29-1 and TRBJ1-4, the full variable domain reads SAVISQKPSRDICQRGTSLTIQCQVDSQVTMMFWYRQQPGQSLTLIATANQGSEATYESGFVIDKFPISRPNLTFSTLTVSNMSPEDSSIYLCSVGTRLTNEKLFFGSGTQLSVL.

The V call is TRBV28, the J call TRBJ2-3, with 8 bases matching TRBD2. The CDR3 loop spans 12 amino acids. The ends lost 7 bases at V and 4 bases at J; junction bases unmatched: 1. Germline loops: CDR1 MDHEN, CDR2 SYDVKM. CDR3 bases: TGTGCCAGCACGCGGGAGGCAGATACGCAGTATTTT. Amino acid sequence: CASTREADTQYF.

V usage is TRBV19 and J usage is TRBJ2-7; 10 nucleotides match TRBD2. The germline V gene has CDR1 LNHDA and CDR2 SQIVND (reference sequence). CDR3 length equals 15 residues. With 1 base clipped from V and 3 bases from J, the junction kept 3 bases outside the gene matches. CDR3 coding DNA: TGTGCCAGTAGTATAGTAGCGGGAGGTCTCTACGAGCAGTACTTC. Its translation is CASSIVAGGLYEQYF.

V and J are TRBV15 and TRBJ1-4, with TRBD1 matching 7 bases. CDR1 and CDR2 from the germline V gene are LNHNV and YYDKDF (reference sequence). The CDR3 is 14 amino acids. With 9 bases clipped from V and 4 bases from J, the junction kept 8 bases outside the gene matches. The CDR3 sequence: CATSRQGGNEKLFF. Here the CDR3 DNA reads TGTGCCACTTCACGACAGGGCGGTAATGAAAAACTGTTTTTT.

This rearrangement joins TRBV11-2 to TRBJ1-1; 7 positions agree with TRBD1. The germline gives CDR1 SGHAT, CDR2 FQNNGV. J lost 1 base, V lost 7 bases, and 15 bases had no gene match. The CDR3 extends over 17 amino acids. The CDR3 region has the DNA TGTGCCAGCACCCACGGCAGGGGGTCCGGAAAGAACACTGAAGCTTTCTTT. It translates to CASTHGRGSGKNTEAFF.

The CDR3 region is CASSIDRRETQYF. In DNA, the CDR3 is TGTGCCAGTAGCATCGACAGGCGGGAGACCCAGTACTTC. The chain couples TRBV19 to TRBJ2-5; D might be TRBD1 (6 bases). Trimming removed 6 bases from V and 5 bases from J, with 13 bases in between. Germline assignment: CDR1 LNHDA and CDR2 SQIVND (reference sequence). There are 13 residues in the CDR3.

The DNA of the CDR3 is TGTGCCAGCAGCCCCACCCCAGGGGGCAGGAACACTGAAGCTTTCTTT. Amino acids: CASSPTPGGRNTEAFF. The chain couples TRBV5-8 to TRBJ1-1; 8 bases are shared with TRBD1. There are 16 residues in the CDR3. From germline, CDR1 is SGHTS and CDR2 YDEGEE. Trimming took 4 bases from V and 1 from J; bases not matched to a gene: 9.